Each of the 26 T cell receptor beta chains below was sequenced from the same sample in a study of T cell responses to AZD1222 COVID-19 vaccine. Sequenced by immunoSEQ multiplex PCR; TCRdb stores in-frame clones only, minus some. The sample lists roughly 180,000 clones, roughly 92% occurring once. Here the sequenced sample was peripheral blood, taken 28 days after the second AZD1222 dose. The receptors stem from an adult who received the AZD1222 COVID-19 vaccine.

This chain joins TRBV6-1 and TRBJ1-5; D might be TRBD1 (6 bases). Between the trimmed V and J ends, which lost 3 bases and 11 bases, there was a span of 20 bases. This CDR3 spans 15 amino acids. The germline V gene has CDR1 MNHNS and CDR2 SASEGT. The CDR3 nucleotides are TGTGCCAGCAGTGAGGGGGCTGTAGGGAAGTCGGCCCAGCATTTT. It yields the protein CASSEGAVGKSAQHF.

This clone was counted a single time. The chain has TRBV12-5 and TRBJ2-7; TRBD1 agrees at 8 bases. This CDR3 contains 17 residues. V gave up 2 bases and J gave up 2 bases; unmatched junction bases: 11. The germline V gene encodes CDR1 LGHNT and CDR2 FRNRAP. The CDR3 region is CASGLPQGDRNTYEQYF. CDR3 coding DNA: TGTGCTAGTGGTTTGCCCCAAGGGGACAGGAACACCTACGAGCAGTACTTC.

V is TRBV6-1 and J is TRBJ1-1; TRBD1 matches at 8 bases. Germline trimming cut 1 base from V and 5 bases from J; bases unmatched to any gene: 3. Germline lookup yields CDR1 MNHNS and CDR2 SASEGT. The CDR3 is 14 residues long. DNA of the CDR3: TGTGCCAGCAGTGAAGACAGGGGGTTTACTGAAGCTTTCTTT. The encoded protein is CASSEDRGFTEAFF.

Note on this clone: Other DNA variants within this sample encode the same CDR3. The genes are TRBV18 and TRBJ1-2; 8 bases fit TRBD1. Germline CDR1 reads KGHSH; CDR2 reads LQKENI. V shed 6 bases, J shed 4 bases, and the junction held 4 bases outside the gene matches. The CDR3 contains 13 residues. CDR3 coding DNA: TGTGCCAGCTCTCAGGGGGCAGGCTATGGCTACACCTTC. Amino acid sequence: CASSQGAGYGYTF.

The J gene is TRBJ1-3, the V gene TRBV13; D is unclear. Germline V gene sequence: CDR1 PRHDT, CDR2 FYEKMQ (reference sequence). This CDR3 region has 16 residues. V lost 4 bases to trimming and J lost 0 bases, with 13 bases between them. Here the CDR3 reads CASSSQRTVSGNTIYF. The CDR3 DNA sequence: TGTGCCAGCAGCTCCCAGCGAACAGTCTCTGGAAACACCATATATTTT.

J is TRBJ1-2 and V is TRBV6-5, with TRBD1 matching 7 bases. This CDR3 spans 14 amino acids. Germline V lookup: CDR1 MNHEY, CDR2 SVGAGI. J gave up 6 bases and V 0 bases, and 4 bases lay outside the gene matches. CDR3 protein: CASSYSDRRHGYTF. Written as DNA, the CDR3 is TGTGCCAGCAGTTACTCGGACAGGAGGCATGGCTACACCTTC.

V gene TRBV7-9 combines with J gene TRBJ2-7, with 9 bases lining up with TRBD1. Trimming at V came to 5 bases and at J to 2 bases, leaving 16 bases not matched to a gene. The length of the CDR3 is 18 residues. The V gene's germline CDR1 is SEHNR and CDR2 FQNEAQ (reference sequence). The CDR3 DNA is TGTGCCAGCAGCCGGACGGGACAGGGTAATAGAAGGACCTACGAGCAGTACTTC. This gives the protein CASSRTGQGNRRTYEQYF.

The table lists this clone with a few counts. The V and J genes are TRBV25-1 and TRBJ1-6, with 9 bases identical to TRBD1. In germline, CDR1 is MGHDK, CDR2 SYGVNS. Trimming took 0 bases from V and 4 from J; bases not matched to a gene: 7. This CDR3 is built from 18 residues. CDR3: CASSEYGTGGRYNSPLHF. In DNA form, the CDR3 reads TGTGCCAGCAGTGAATACGGAACAGGGGGCAGATATAATTCACCCCTCCACTTT.

The gene calls are TRBV24-1 and TRBJ2-1; D is unresolved. Germline values: CDR1 KGHDR, CDR2 SFDVKD. There are 16 residues in the CDR3. V was pared by 6 bases and J by 4 bases, with 18 bases between. The CDR3 is CATSSWAPGLYNEQFF. CDR3 in DNA: TGTGCCACCAGTAGTTGGGCCCCCGGGTTGTACAATGAGCAGTTCTTC.

The V and J genes are TRBV4-1 and TRBJ2-5, with TRBD2 matching 7 bases. Germline V gene sequence: CDR1 MGHRA, CDR2 YSYEKL. The CDR3 runs to 15 residues. J gave up 5 bases and V 0 bases, and 6 bases lay outside the gene matches. Here the CDR3 DNA reads TGCGCCAGCAGCCAAGATCCGGGAGCGGGGGAGACCCAGTACTTC. This sequence encodes CASSQDPGAGETQYF.

The chain employs TRBV7-9 and TRBJ2-1; tentatively, D is TRBD1 or TRBD2 (5 bases each). CDR1 and CDR2 from the germline V gene are SEHNR and FQNEAQ (reference sequence). The ends were cut back, 5 bases at V and 6 bases at J, with 17 bases in the middle. This CDR3 is built from 15 residues. CDR3 coding DNA: TGTGCCAGCAGCCCACGGGGACGTATGGGCAATGAGCAGTTCTTC. Its protein is CASSPRGRMGNEQFF.

V and J are TRBV12-3 or TRBV12-4 and TRBJ1-5, with a tentative D call TRBD1 (5 bases). The CDR3 spans 13 residues. V was shortened by 3 bases and J by 11 bases, with 14 bases between the two germline ends. The CDR3 loop reads CASSFAQRGAQHF. CDR3 bases: TGTGCCAGCAGTTTCGCCCAGAGAGGGGCCCAGCATTTT.

The chain uses TRBV9 and TRBJ2-7; weak D call: TRBD2 (5 bases). Germline V CDR1 and CDR2: SGDLS, YYNGEE. The CDR3 totals 14 residues. V shed 0 bases and J shed 6 bases, with 13 bases lying between them. The CDR3 loop reads CASSVGGSRSEQYF. The CDR3 nucleotides are TGTGCCAGCAGCGTAGGTGGGAGCAGGAGCGAGCAGTACTTC.

The CDR3 loop reads CASRQSGLISGNTIYF. The CDR3 region has the DNA TGTGCCAGCAGGCAATCGGGGTTAATCTCTGGAAACACCATATATTTT. The chain is built from TRBV28 and TRBJ1-3; no firm D call. CDR3 length equals 16 residues. Germline lookup yields CDR1 MDHEN and CDR2 SYDVKM. The V and J ends lost 6 bases and 0 bases respectively, with 15 bases between them.

This chain joins TRBV5-1 and TRBJ2-2; D unclear. This CDR3 region has 13 residues. Germline V gene lookup returns CDR1 SGHRS and CDR2 YFSETQ. With 9 bases removed from V and 4 bases from J, the gap between germline ends came to 13 bases. The CDR3 region is CATREAITGELFF. The CDR3 nucleotides are TGCGCCACCCGAGAGGCTATCACCGGGGAGCTGTTTTTT.

This clone was found a few times. V is TRBV3-1 (or the pseudogene TRBV3-2) and J is TRBJ2-1; D ambiguous. The CDR3 spans 12 residues. V shed 3 bases and J shed 11 bases, with 11 bases lying between them. The germline V gene encodes CDR1 LGHDT and CDR2 YNNKEL (reference sequence). CDR3 region: CASSQLNVQQFF. The CDR3 DNA sequence: TGTGCCAGCAGCCAGCTGAACGTACAGCAGTTCTTC.

V usage is TRBV5-4 and J usage is TRBJ2-1; 8 nucleotides line up with TRBD2. CDR3 length: 15 residues. The V segment lost 2 bases and the J segment 4 bases; nucleotides outside the gene matches: 5. The germline gives CDR1 SGHNT, CDR2 YYREEE (reference sequence). Written as DNA, the CDR3 is TGTGCCAGCAGCTTTAAAAGCGGGAGTTACAATGAGCAGTTCTTC. Protein sequence: CASSFKSGSYNEQFF.

This clone came up a few times. CDR3 DNA: TGTGCCAGCAGTTACTCCTTTTCACAGCCCCAGCATTTT. Its translation is CASSYSFSQPQHF. The chain combines TRBV6-5 with TRBJ1-5; D call uncertain. Trimming took 0 bases from V and 7 from J, leaving 7 bases between them. The CDR3 sequence is 13 residues long. Germline V gene sequence: CDR1 MNHEY, CDR2 SVGAGI.

This rearrangement joins TRBV5-8 to TRBJ2-3, with a possible D match to TRBD2 (6 bases). The CDR3 runs 15 residues. Germline V gives CDR1 SGHTS, CDR2 YDEGEE. The germline V and J ends were trimmed by 2 bases and 8 bases, with 18 bases remaining between them. CDR3 coding DNA: TGTGCCAGCAGCTTTGTTGGTCCGGGAGCCCCTACGCAGTATTTT. The encoded protein is CASSFVGPGAPTQYF.

The genes are TRBV5-1 and TRBJ2-7; D not certain. Germline CDR1 and CDR2: SGHRS and YFSETQ. The CDR3 is made up of 14 amino acids. V lost 3 bases and J lost 1, with 11 bases in between. The CDR3 region is CASSSIDISYEQYF. CDR3 DNA: TGCGCCAGCAGCTCGATTGACATTTCCTACGAGCAGTACTTC. Complete variable domain (other parts from reference TRBV5-1 and TRBJ2-7): KAGVTQTPRYLIKTRGQQVTLSCSPISGHRSVSWYQQTPGQGLQFLFEYFSETQRNKGNFPGRFSGRQFSNSRSEMNVSTLELGDSALYLCASSSIDISYEQYFGPGTRLTVT.

This clone has more than one count but fewer than ten. This CDR3 reads CASSVEGSYNSPLHF. CDR3 sequence (DNA): TGTGCCAGCAGCGTAGAGGGGTCCTATAATTCACCCCTCCACTTT. The rearrangement uses TRBV9 and TRBJ1-6; D perhaps matches TRBD1 (5 bases). V lost 0 bases, J lost 1 base, and 5 bases lay in between. Germline lookup yields CDR1 SGDLS and CDR2 YYNGEE. This CDR3 comprises 15 residues.

This chain uses TRBV7-2 with TRBJ1-1; 9 nucleotides match TRBD1. This CDR3 has 16 residues. V was pared by 5 bases and J by 7 bases, with 14 bases of the junction left unmatched. Germline V CDR1 and CDR2: SGHTA, FQGNSA. Written as DNA, the CDR3 is TGTGCCAGCAGCCGCGACAGGGGGTGGGCAGGTAATGAAGCTTTCTTT. Translation: CASSRDRGWAGNEAFF.

The chain has TRBV30 and TRBJ1-3, with 7 bases aligning to TRBD1. CDR1 is GTSNPN, CDR2 SVGIG, per germline (reference sequence). Germline trimming cut 0 bases from V and 4 bases from J; bases unmatched to any gene: 3. CDR3 size: 14 residues. The chain's CDR3 is CAWSVLQGGNTIYF. The CDR3 region has the DNA TGTGCCTGGAGTGTACTACAGGGGGGAAACACCATATATTTT.

The gene calls are TRBV28 and TRBJ1-2; 8 nucleotides match TRBD1. Germline values: CDR1 MDHEN, CDR2 SYDVKM. There are 12 residues in the CDR3. V shed 8 bases and J 4 bases; nucleotides not matched to a gene: 3. The CDR3 DNA reads as TGTGCCAGCGTTGACAGGGGCTATGGCTACACCTTC. Its protein is CASVDRGYGYTF.

This clone was counted a few times. CDR3: CASSSARGSGNTIYF. Here the CDR3 DNA reads TGTGCCAGCAGCTCCGCGCGGGGTAGCGGAAACACCATATATTTT. V usage is TRBV7-8 and J usage is TRBJ1-3; no firm D call. Germline V gene lookup returns CDR1 SGHVS and CDR2 FQNEAQ. V was pared by 4 bases and J by 4 bases, with 14 bases between. CDR3 length: 15 amino acids.

The chain has TRBV5-1 and TRBJ1-3; possible D gene TRBD1, 5 bases. CDR3 size: 13 residues. The germline gives CDR1 SGHRS, CDR2 YFSETQ. V lost 5 bases to trimming and J lost 2 bases, with 8 bases between them. In DNA, the CDR3 is TGCGCCAGCAGTCAGGGTGCTGGAAACACCATATATTTT. This gives the protein CASSQGAGNTIYF.